The 23 T cell receptor beta chains reported below all come from one sample, sequenced in a study of regulatory T cells in long-lasting Graves disease. Building the TCR beta libraries relied on iRepertoire HTBI primers, and CDR3 regions underwent Arm-PCR. TCRdb reprocessed the multiplex PCR reads via MiXCR and lists one record per CDR3 protein. The table includes approximately 500,000 distinct CDR3 sequences, approximately 21% detected once. The time point is: persistent/refractory GD, antithyroid drugs over 5 years with positive TRAb. RNA isolated from PBMCs was used to make the TCR library. The sequencing used peripheral blood mononuclear cells (PBMCs), collected when the disease was refractory, from a patient treated with antithyroid drugs. The receptors shown here come from a female donor with Graves disease.

This chain joins TRBV24-1 and TRBJ2-2; TRBD1 matches at 8 bases. CDR3 length: 16 residues. Unmatched junction bases numbered 7, after V lost 3 bases and J lost 5 bases. The germline CDR1 and CDR2 sequences are KGHDR and SFDVKD. The CDR3 region is CATSDPGTGGTGELFF. CDR3 in DNA: TGTGCCACCAGTGATCCCGGGACAGGAGGTACCGGGGAGCTGTTTTTT.

The sample holds many counts of this clonotype. The V and J genes are TRBV9 and TRBJ2-7, with a tentative D call TRBD1 (6 bases). Germline V gives CDR1 SGDLS, CDR2 YYNGEE. V lost 3 bases to trimming and J lost 3 bases, with 10 bases between them. CDR3 length: 13 amino acids. This CDR3 reads CASSAKQGYEQYF. In DNA form, the CDR3 reads TGTGCCAGCAGCGCCAAACAGGGCTACGAGCAGTACTTC.

This clonotype has ten or more counts. The chain combines TRBV28 with TRBJ1-1; no firm D call. The germline gives CDR1 MDHEN, CDR2 SYDVKM. Trimming took off 3 bases at V and 0 bases at J, with 14 bases between the two ends. This CDR3 region has 16 residues. Here the CDR3 reads CASSLFYRGMNTEAFF. As DNA, the CDR3 is TGTGCCAGCAGTTTGTTCTACAGAGGCATGAACACTGAAGCTTTCTTT.

The CDR3 sequence is CASSWRGQETQYF. CDR3 nucleotide sequence: TGTGCCAGCAGTTGGCGGGGGCAAGAGACCCAGTACTTC. This chain links TRBV28 with TRBJ2-5; 7 nucleotides agree with TRBD2. The CDR3 totals 13 residues. Germline loops: CDR1 MDHEN, CDR2 SYDVKM. V lost 4 bases to trimming and J lost 2 bases; unmatched junction nucleotides: 1.

This clonotype was seen ten or more times. This chain connects TRBV28 to TRBJ1-2; 7 nucleotides agree with TRBD1. J gave up 5 bases and V 1 base, and 4 bases lay outside the gene matches. This CDR3 region has 14 residues. The germline gives CDR1 MDHEN, CDR2 SYDVKM. The CDR3 region is CASSLLVQGYGYTF. CDR3 DNA: TGTGCCAGCAGTTTATTAGTACAGGGGTATGGCTACACCTTC.

Comment on this clonotype: A much more abundant neighbour one base away suggests this may be a read error. The chain has TRBV6-1 and TRBJ2-5; TRBD1 agrees at 7 bases. The CDR3 totals 14 residues. From germline, CDR1 is MNHNS and CDR2 SASEGT. The V segment lost 8 bases and the J segment 3 bases; nucleotides outside the gene matches: 9. The CDR3 sequence: CASRSSGTEETQYF. The CDR3 coding sequence is TGTGCCAGCCGCTCGTCCGGGACAGAAGAGACCCAGTACTTC.

This clonotype was observed at least ten times. The chain joins TRBV15 to TRBJ1-6, with 9 bases identical to TRBD1. Unmatched junction bases numbered 2, after V lost 3 bases and J lost 8 bases. The V gene's germline CDR1 is LNHNV and CDR2 YYDKDF (reference sequence). The length of the CDR3 is 14 residues. The CDR3 DNA reads TGTGCCACCAGCAGGAGGACAGGGGATTCACCCCTCCACTTT. Amino acids: CATSRRTGDSPLHF. The whole variable domain, remainder taken from reference TRBV15 and TRBJ1-6, is DAMVIQNPRYQVTQFGKPVTLSCSQTLNHNVMYWYQQKSSQAPKLLFHYYDKDFNNEADTPDNFQSRRPNTSFCFLDIRSPGLGDTAMYLCATSRRTGDSPLHFGNGTRLTVT.

The chain employs TRBV19 and TRBJ2-5, with 14 bases identical to TRBD2. This CDR3 has 18 amino acids. V lost 3 bases and J lost 1; bases outside the gene matches: 7. The germline gives CDR1 LNHDA, CDR2 SQIVND (reference sequence). CDR3 coding DNA: TGTGCCAGTAGTATCGGGACTAGCGGGAGAGCGGGCCAAGAGACCCAGTACTTC. It specifies CASSIGTSGRAGQETQYF.

The J gene is TRBJ2-2, the V gene TRBV7-2; the match to TRBD1 covers 7 bases. Germline-derived CDR1 and CDR2 are SGHTA and FQGNSA. V lost 3 bases to trimming and J lost 4 bases; unmatched junction nucleotides: 11. The CDR3 spans 17 residues. The CDR3 loop is CASSFPRDSDFTGELFF. The CDR3 region has the DNA TGTGCCAGCAGCTTTCCCCGGGACAGTGATTTCACCGGGGAGCTGTTTTTT.

Concerning this clonotype: This is likely an artifact of a read error, given a far larger clone one base away. The chain employs TRBV6-8 and TRBJ2-7; no clear D gene. This CDR3 contains 12 residues. V lost 6 bases, J lost 4 bases, and 10 bases lay in between. Germline V CDR1 and CDR2: MNHGY, SAAAGT. CDR3 nucleotides: TGTGCCAGCAGGGAGTGGGTGTACGAGCAGTACTTC. Amino acids: CASREWVYEQYF.

A few counts support this clonotype. This chain joins TRBV6-1 and TRBJ1-1; D remains ambiguous. V dropped 9 bases and J dropped 0 bases, with 14 bases sitting between them. CDR3 length equals 14 residues. The germline gives CDR1 MNHNS, CDR2 SASEGT. The CDR3 nucleotides read TGTGCCAGTTGGACTCTTTTATTGAACACTGAAGCTTTCTTT. It translates to CASWTLLLNTEAFF.

This clonotype was counted ten times or more. The CDR3 protein is CSVGGLAGRETQYF. Written as DNA, the CDR3 is TGCAGCGTGGGGGGACTAGCGGGAAGAGAGACCCAGTACTTC. The V call is TRBV29-1, the J call TRBJ2-5; TRBD2 matches 13 bases. J lost 4 bases, V lost 6 bases, and 5 bases had no gene match. This CDR3 is built from 14 residues. Germline-derived CDR1 and CDR2 are SQVTM and ANQGSEA.

This clonotype was observed many times. CDR3 nucleotide sequence: TGTGCCTGCAAGACCGGTTCTGCCGACACTGAAGCTTTCTTT. It yields the protein CACKTGSADTEAFF. The genes are TRBV30 and TRBJ1-1, with D hard to call. This CDR3 has 14 residues. Germline lookup yields CDR1 GTSNPN and CDR2 SVGIG (reference sequence). V lost 6 bases, J lost 3 bases, and 17 bases lay in between.

This clonotype was seen ten or more times. The chain is built from TRBV12-3 or TRBV12-4 and TRBJ2-4, with 8 bases that match TRBD1. This CDR3 region has 14 residues. V was clipped by 6 bases and J by 7 bases; unmatched bases: 8. CDR3 protein: CASSQGAGSNIQYF. The DNA of the CDR3 is TGTGCCAGCAGCCAGGGGGCGGGTAGTAACATTCAGTACTTC.

This clonotype was detected ten times or more. The gene calls are TRBV10-3 and TRBJ2-7; D may be TRBD1 (6 bases). Germline assignment: CDR1 ENHRY and CDR2 SYGVKD. The CDR3 contains 14 residues. V lost 4 bases and J lost 2, with 12 bases in between. CDR3 region: CAISGIQGTYEQYF. In nucleotides, the CDR3 is TGTGCCATCAGTGGCATACAGGGTACCTACGAGCAGTACTTC.

This clonotype was seen ten or more times. V gene TRBV28 combines with J gene TRBJ2-7; TRBD1 aligns across 7 bases. Germline values: CDR1 MDHEN, CDR2 SYDVKM. The CDR3 sequence is 13 residues long. J gave up 3 bases and V 6 bases, and 5 bases lay outside the gene matches. CDR3 loop: CASSTDRRYEQYF. In DNA, the CDR3 is TGTGCCAGCAGCACGGACAGGCGCTACGAGCAGTACTTC.

This clonotype was observed at least ten times. V and J are TRBV12-3 or TRBV12-4 and TRBJ1-5; weak D call: TRBD1 (6 bases). The CDR3 is 14 residues long. Trimming removed 10 bases at V and 7 bases at J, with 20 bases between. CDR3 nucleotides: TGTGCCACCTCGACAGGTCTTGAGGGGCAGCCCCAGCATTTT. Encoded protein: CATSTGLEGQPQHF.

This clonotype was seen many times. CDR3 in amino acids: CASSSAWTEFNYGYTF. In DNA form, the CDR3 reads TGTGCCAGCAGTTCCGCTTGGACTGAATTCAACTATGGCTACACCTTC. The V and J genes are TRBV28 and TRBJ1-2; D gene unclear. The CDR3 loop spans 16 amino acids. CDR1 MDHEN and CDR2 SYDVKM come from the germline V gene. The germline V and J ends were trimmed by 4 bases and 2 bases, with 17 bases remaining between them.

This chain connects TRBV11-1 to TRBJ2-2, with 10 bases fitting TRBD2. J was trimmed by 6 bases and V by 1 base; bases with no gene match: 5. The V gene's germline CDR1 is SGHAT and CDR2 FQDESV (reference sequence). The CDR3 has 16 amino acids. The CDR3 region is CASSLDDLAGAGELFF. The CDR3 DNA reads as TGTGCCAGCAGCTTAGATGACCTAGCGGGGGCCGGGGAGCTGTTTTTT.

The table lists this clonotype with many counts. The chain carries TRBV28 and TRBJ2-7, with D uncertain. The CDR3 has 14 amino acids. Germline V gene sequence: CDR1 MDHEN, CDR2 SYDVKM. The V end was cut by 6 bases, the J end by 2 bases, with 14 bases between. CDR3 nucleotides: TGTGCCAGCAGCCCCCCTTCCAACACCTACGAGCAGTACTTC. This encodes CASSPPSNTYEQYF.

The chain has TRBV29-1 and TRBJ1-2, with D unresolved. Germline lookup yields CDR1 SQVTM and CDR2 ANQGSEA. The CDR3 is made up of 11 amino acids. Trimming cost V 7 bases and J 6 bases, with 12 bases left between them. CDR3 region: CSGRSNDGYTF. In DNA, the CDR3 is TGCAGCGGGCGGTCCAACGATGGCTACACCTTC.

This clonotype was seen only a few times. This rearrangement joins TRBV7-9 to TRBJ1-4; D is ambiguous. From germline, CDR1 is SEHNR and CDR2 FQNEAQ (reference sequence). Trimming took 6 bases from V and 7 from J, leaving 18 bases between them. This CDR3 is 15 amino acids long. DNA of the CDR3: TGTGCCAGCAGTCAAGGGTTATTACCGGGTGAAAAACTGTTTTTT. It encodes CASSQGLLPGEKLFF.

Concerning this clonotype: A much larger clone lies a single base off, so this may be a read error. V is TRBV6-5 and J is TRBJ1-1; D is ambiguous. Germline assignment: CDR1 MNHEY and CDR2 SVGAGI. This CDR3 is built from 13 residues. The CDR3 nucleotides read TGTGCCAGCCGATACTTCAGGAACGCTGAAGCTTTCTTT. Amino acids: CASRYFRNAEAFF.